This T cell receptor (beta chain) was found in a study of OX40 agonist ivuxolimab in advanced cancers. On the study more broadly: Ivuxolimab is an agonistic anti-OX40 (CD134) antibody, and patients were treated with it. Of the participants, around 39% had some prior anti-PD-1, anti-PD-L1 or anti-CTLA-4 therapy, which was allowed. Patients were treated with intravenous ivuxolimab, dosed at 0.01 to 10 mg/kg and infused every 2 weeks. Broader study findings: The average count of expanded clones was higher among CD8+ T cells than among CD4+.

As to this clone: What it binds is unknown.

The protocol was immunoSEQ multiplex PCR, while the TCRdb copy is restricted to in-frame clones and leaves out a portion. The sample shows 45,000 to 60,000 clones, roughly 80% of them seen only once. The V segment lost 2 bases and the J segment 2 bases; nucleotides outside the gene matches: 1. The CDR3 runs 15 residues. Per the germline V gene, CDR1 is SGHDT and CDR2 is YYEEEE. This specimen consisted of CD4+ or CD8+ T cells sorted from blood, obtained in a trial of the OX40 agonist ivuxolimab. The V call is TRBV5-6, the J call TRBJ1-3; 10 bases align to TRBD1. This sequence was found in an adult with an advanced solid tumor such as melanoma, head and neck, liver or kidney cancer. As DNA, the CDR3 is TGTGCCAGCAGCTTAGGGACAGGGGCTGGAAACACCATATATTTT. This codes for CASSLGTGAGNTIYF.